This entry describes one TCR beta chain. The data were obtained in a study of shared clonotypes between healthy human individuals. Germline V lookup: CDR1 SGHRS, CDR2 YFSETQ. V was trimmed by 4 bases and J by 0 bases, leaving 8 bases between them. The CDR3 covers 13 residues. Only in-frame clones appear in the TCRdb table, and some are missing; sequencing was by immunoSEQ multiplex PCR. The top ten hold more than 0.1% of the sample, which has roughly 2 million clones, 90% to 95% seen once. V gene TRBV5-1 combines with J gene TRBJ2-7; D is unresolved. This clonotype was sampled from a man between 18 and 29 years old in good health. The sequenced sample was naive CD4+ T cells sorted from blood. The subset: CD45RA+ positively selected. The CDR3 spells CASSGTNSYEQYF. The CDR3 bases are TGCGCCAGCAGCGGAACAAACTCCTACGAGCAGTACTTC.